This TCR beta chain was profiled in a study of blood T cell repertoires in COVID-19. Original processing methods: Scientists estimated how many nucleated cells there were by amplifying reference gene primers. Libraries were prepared by immunoSEQ multiplex PCR; TCRdb keeps only in-frame clonotypes and omits some of them. The V and J calls and clone size are taken from that table; D and trimming were inferred from the DNA. The top ten clones hold about 5% of a sample with over 250,000 clones, 80% to 85% of them seen once. The CDR3 length is 13 residues. The junction had 1 base not matched to a gene; V was cut back by 6 bases and J by 2 bases.

This chain joins TRBV12-3 or TRBV12-4 and TRBJ2-7; TRBD1 matches 10 bases. The receptor's source is a man in his forties or fifties who had been exposed to COVID-19. The sequencing sample was made of PBMCs or T cells enriched from blood (not recorded which). CDR3 DNA sequence: TGTGCCAGCAGGGGACAGGGGCCCTACGAGCAGTACTTC. Protein sequence: CASRGQGPYEQYF.